Each of the 30 T cell receptor beta chains below was sequenced from the same sample in a study of brain T cells in children with intractable seizures. The repertoire was sequenced with immunoSEQ multiplex PCR; TCRdb's copy has only in-frame clones and lacks some. The table records approximately 330,000 clones, over 85% of them present only once. The sample's time point: blood from clinic visit 5 months post-surgery; TSC patient then seizure free. The specimen was peripheral blood, collected 4 to 5 months after surgery. Source of these receptors: a boy less than two years old with tuberous sclerosis and intractable seizures.

The V gene is TRBV7-2, the J gene TRBJ2-1; 7 bases match TRBD1. V shed 5 bases and J 5 bases; nucleotides not matched to a gene: 9. Per the germline V gene, CDR1 is SGHTA and CDR2 is FQGNSA. CDR3 size: 15 residues. The CDR3 sequence: CASSQDRARNNEQFF. The CDR3 DNA sequence: TGTGCCAGCAGCCAAGACAGGGCAAGGAACAATGAGCAGTTCTTC.

The chain has TRBV19 and TRBJ2-6, with a possible D match to TRBD1 (6 bases). V dropped 1 base and J dropped 3 bases, with 19 bases sitting between them. The germline CDR1 and CDR2 sequences are LNHDA and SQIVND (reference sequence). The CDR3 contains 19 residues. As DNA, the CDR3 is TGTGCCAGTAGTATAGCCGGCAGGGGATGGGTTGGTGGGGCCAACGTCCTGACTTTC. Its translation is CASSIAGRGWVGGANVLTF.

The chain has TRBV7-9 and TRBJ1-2; D is perhaps TRBD1 (6 bases). Trimming left V 0 bases short and J 6 bases short, with 11 bases between. Germline lookup yields CDR1 SEHNR and CDR2 FQNEAQ (reference sequence). The CDR3 has 14 amino acids. The CDR3 region is CASSLAFRGDGYTF. The CDR3 nucleotides read TGTGCCAGCAGCTTAGCATTCAGGGGAGATGGCTACACCTTC.

V and J are TRBV7-8 and TRBJ2-7; 9 bases are a match to TRBD1. Germline V lookup: CDR1 SGHVS, CDR2 FQNEAQ. The CDR3 loop spans 13 amino acids. The V segment lost 4 bases and the J segment 4 bases; nucleotides outside the gene matches: 2. The chain's CDR3 is CASSWDRAYEQYF. The DNA for the CDR3 is TGTGCCAGCAGCTGGGACAGGGCGTACGAGCAGTACTTC.

The V gene is TRBV7-3, the J gene TRBJ2-7; possible D gene TRBD2, 5 bases. The V gene lost 6 bases and the J gene lost 3 bases, with 21 bases spanning the gap. Germline V gene data show CDR1 as SGHTA and CDR2 as FQGTGA. The CDR3 runs 16 residues. The CDR3 region is CASRLKLVRWDYEQYF. Written as DNA, the CDR3 is TGTGCCAGCAGACTAAAACTAGTAAGATGGGACTACGAGCAGTACTTC. The full variable domain, its missing parts supplied by reference TRBV7-3 and TRBJ2-7, is GAGVSQTPSNKVTEKGKYVELRCDPISGHTALYWYRQSLGQGPEFLIYFQGTGAADDSGLPNDRFFAVRPEGSVSTLKIQRTERGDSAVYLCASRLKLVRWDYEQYFGPGTRLTVT.

The chain has TRBV7-9 and TRBJ1-1, with D uncertain. Trimming took off 3 bases at V and 1 base at J, with 6 bases between the two ends. The CDR3 consists of 13 residues. Germline assignment: CDR1 SEHNR and CDR2 FQNEAQ (reference sequence). The CDR3 protein is CASSFRANTEAFF. As DNA, the CDR3 is TGTGCCAGCAGCTTCCGGGCGAACACTGAAGCTTTCTTT.

The chain carries TRBV6-2 or TRBV6-3 and TRBJ1-1, with D tentatively TRBD1 (5 bases). The CDR3 loop spans 15 amino acids. From germline, CDR1 is MNHEY and CDR2 SVGEGT. The V end lost 5 bases, the J end lost 1 base, and 14 bases lay between the germline ends. In nucleotides, the CDR3 is TGTGCCAGCAGTCCCCTGACAGTTCCGAACACTGAAGCTTTCTTT. Protein sequence: CASSPLTVPNTEAFF.

The gene calls are TRBV24-1 and TRBJ2-1; 8 bases align to TRBD2. Unmatched junction bases numbered 8, after V lost 7 bases and J lost 10 bases. Looked up from germline, CDR1 is KGHDR and CDR2 is SFDVKD. The length of the CDR3 is 13 residues. CDR3 in DNA: TGTGCCACCAGGGACGGGAGGGCCCGGGAGCAGTTCTTC. The encoded protein is CATRDGRAREQFF.

The chain employs TRBV11-2 and TRBJ2-5; D gene unclear. In germline, CDR1 is SGHAT, CDR2 FQNNGV. This CDR3 region has 11 residues. Trimming pared 7 bases from V and 2 bases from J, leaving 5 bases between. In DNA form, the CDR3 reads TGTGCCAGCATGTTTCAAGAGACCCAGTACTTC. Amino acid sequence: CASMFQETQYF.

The chain uses TRBV13 and TRBJ2-6; no clear D gene. Trimming removed 2 bases from V and 2 bases from J, with 4 bases in between. The CDR3 loop spans 14 amino acids. Per the germline V gene, CDR1 is PRHDT and CDR2 is FYEKMQ (reference sequence). This chain's CDR3 is CASSLRAGANVLTF. The CDR3, as DNA: TGTGCCAGCAGCTTAAGGGCTGGGGCCAACGTCCTGACTTTC.

The chain is built from TRBV2 and TRBJ2-7; possibly TRBD1 for D (5 bases). This CDR3 region has 12 residues. CDR1 and CDR2 from the germline V gene are SNHLY and FYNNEI. V lost 5 bases and J 3 bases, leaving 8 bases between the germline ends. This chain's CDR3 is CASSKGDYEQYF. Written as DNA, the CDR3 is TGTGCCAGCAGTAAAGGGGACTACGAGCAGTACTTC.

The chain recombines TRBV6-5 with TRBJ2-1; TRBD2 aligns across 11 bases. The CDR3 sequence is 16 residues long. Germline CDR1 MNHEY, CDR2 SVGAGI. Unmatched junction bases numbered 7, after V lost 0 bases and J lost 9 bases. CDR3 residues: CASSYSFSGRAFEQFF. The CDR3 DNA follows: TGTGCCAGCAGTTACTCTTTTAGCGGGAGGGCCTTTGAGCAGTTCTTC.

DNA of the CDR3: TGTGCCAGTAGTGATGGGGCTAGCGGCAGGCTTCTCAAAAACATTCAGTACTTC. Its protein product is CASSDGASGRLLKNIQYF. V and J are TRBV19 and TRBJ2-4; 7 bases agree with TRBD2. The junction had 16 bases not matched to a gene; V was cut back by 5 bases and J by 3 bases. CDR3 size: 18 residues. Germline V CDR1 and CDR2: LNHDA, SQIVND (reference sequence).

The V and J genes are TRBV24-1 and TRBJ2-7; D remains unclear. The CDR3 sequence is 13 residues long. Germline-derived CDR1 and CDR2 are KGHDR and SFDVKD. V was cut by 6 bases and J by 2 bases, with 10 bases left in between. The chain's CDR3 is CATSTDKAYEQYF. CDR3 in DNA: TGTGCCACCAGTACGGATAAAGCCTACGAGCAGTACTTC.

This chain joins TRBV3-1 (or the pseudogene TRBV3-2) and TRBJ2-3, with 10 bases identical to TRBD2. This CDR3 region has 20 residues. Germline V gene lookup returns CDR1 LGHDT and CDR2 YNNKEL (reference sequence). With V trimmed by 0 bases and J by 5 bases, 17 bases remained unmatched. The CDR3 DNA is TGTGCCAGCAGCCAAGAAGGAATAGCGGGGGGCCCTACTCGAGAAGATACGCAGTATTTT. It encodes CASSQEGIAGGPTREDTQYF.

This chain joins TRBV7-9 and TRBJ1-4, with TRBD1 matching over 8 bases. With V trimmed by 4 bases and J by 3 bases, 4 bases remained unmatched. This CDR3 spans 15 amino acids. From germline, CDR1 is SEHNR and CDR2 FQNEAQ (reference sequence). Here the CDR3 DNA reads TGTGCCAGCAGCTCACAGGGGGGAGCTAATGAAAAACTGTTTTTT. Amino acids: CASSSQGGANEKLFF.

The gene calls are TRBV5-1 and TRBJ2-7, with 10 bases matching TRBD1. Germline V gene lookup returns CDR1 SGHRS and CDR2 YFSETQ. The CDR3 runs 15 residues. V was pared by 4 bases and J by 2 bases, with 6 bases of the junction left unmatched. CDR3: CASSAGQGGAYEQYF. The CDR3 coding sequence is TGCGCCAGCAGCGCCGGACAGGGGGGAGCCTACGAGCAGTACTTC. The variable domain in full, completed from reference TRBV5-1 and TRBJ2-7, reads KAGVTQTPRYLIKTRGQQVTLSCSPISGHRSVSWYQQTPGQGLQFLFEYFSETQRNKGNFPGRFSGRQFSNSRSEMNVSTLELGDSALYLCASSAGQGGAYEQYFGPGTRLTVT.

The V call is TRBV6-5, the J call TRBJ1-3; the match to TRBD1 covers 8 bases. Germline V CDR1 and CDR2: MNHEY, SVGAGI. This CDR3 spans 15 amino acids. Losses at the gene ends were 5 bases for V and 4 bases for J; bases not matched to a gene: 7. CDR3 sequence: CASSPGGMGGNTIYF. CDR3 coding DNA: TGTGCCAGCAGTCCAGGGGGCATGGGAGGAAACACCATATATTTT.

The rearrangement uses TRBV19 and TRBJ2-5, with 10 bases that match TRBD1. Germline assignment: CDR1 LNHDA and CDR2 SQIVND (reference sequence). The CDR3 is 15 residues long. Unmatched junction bases numbered 5, after V lost 4 bases and J lost 3 bases. The CDR3 reads CASSTMTGGEETQYF. The CDR3 DNA is TGTGCCAGTAGTACGATGACAGGGGGCGAAGAGACCCAGTACTTC.

Written as DNA, the CDR3 is TGTGCCAGCAGCGCCGGGACACTTCAAGAGACCCAGTACTTC. Its protein is CASSAGTLQETQYF. The genes are TRBV7-9 and TRBJ2-5; D may be TRBD1 (6 bases). Germline V gene sequence: CDR1 SEHNR, CDR2 FQNEAQ (reference sequence). V was pared by 5 bases and J by 2 bases, with 12 bases between. The CDR3 has 14 residues.

The chain is built from TRBV7-9 and TRBJ2-1, with D perhaps TRBD2 (6 bases). V was cut by 5 bases and J by 7 bases, with 12 bases left in between. The CDR3 spans 13 residues. Germline V gene lookup returns CDR1 SEHNR and CDR2 FQNEAQ (reference sequence). The CDR3: CASSRRLENEQFF. CDR3 nucleotide sequence: TGTGCCAGCAGCCGAAGACTAGAAAATGAGCAGTTCTTC.

CDR3 sequence: CASGSGGAHSPHPSTDTQYF. CDR3 nucleotides: TGTGCCAGCGGAAGCGGGGGGGCCCACTCCCCACACCCTAGCACAGATACGCAGTATTTT. V and J are TRBV9 and TRBJ2-3, with 10 bases lining up with TRBD2. The CDR3 has 20 residues. Germline assignment: CDR1 SGDLS and CDR2 YYNGEE. With V trimmed by 7 bases and J by 0 bases, 20 bases remained unmatched.

V and J are TRBV27 and TRBJ1-2, with a possible D match to TRBD1 (5 bases). CDR1 is MNHEY, CDR2 SMNVEV, per germline (reference sequence). CDR3 size: 14 residues. V lost 6 bases, J lost 0 bases, and 11 bases lay in between. CDR3 protein: CASSWGGANYGYTF. CDR3 in DNA: TGTGCCAGCAGCTGGGGGGGGGCTAACTATGGCTACACCTTC.

The chain is built from TRBV11-2 and TRBJ1-4; tentatively, D is TRBD1 (5 bases). V was cut by 3 bases and J by 0 bases, with 17 bases left in between. Germline V gene sequence: CDR1 SGHAT, CDR2 FQNNGV. CDR3 size: 18 residues. CDR3 region: CASSFPRGSYATNEKLFF. DNA of the CDR3: TGTGCCAGCAGCTTCCCGAGGGGATCATATGCAACTAATGAAAAACTGTTTTTT.

Here the CDR3 reads CASSVGGNEKLFF. CDR3 sequence (DNA): TGTGCCAGCAGCGTAGGAGGGAATGAAAAACTGTTTTTT. This chain uses TRBV9 with TRBJ1-4, with unresolved D. Germline CDR1 and CDR2: SGDLS and YYNGEE. The CDR3 spans 13 residues. Trimming shortened V by 0 bases and J by 5 bases, and 5 bases separated the two germline ends.

V usage is TRBV5-5 and J usage is TRBJ2-7, with a weak D call TRBD1 (5 bases). The germline gives CDR1 SGHKS, CDR2 YYEKEE (reference sequence). V shed 0 bases and J shed 4 bases, with 14 bases lying between them. The CDR3 is made up of 15 amino acids. DNA of the CDR3: TGTGCCAGCAGCTTGGAGCAGGGCCTAGAGTACGAGCAGTACTTC. It encodes CASSLEQGLEYEQYF.

The V and J genes are TRBV11-2 and TRBJ2-3; a possible D gene is TRBD1 (5 bases). Trimming removed 5 bases at V and 3 bases at J, with 9 bases between. The CDR3 is 13 amino acids. CDR1 is SGHAT and CDR2 is FQNNGV in the germline V gene. The CDR3 reads CASSGKGTDTQYF. The CDR3 coding sequence is TGTGCCAGCAGCGGGAAGGGGACAGATACGCAGTATTTT.

The chain is built from TRBV30 and TRBJ1-3; 8 positions agree with TRBD1. CDR3 length: 19 amino acids. V lost 2 bases to trimming and J lost 0 bases; unmatched junction nucleotides: 15. Germline V gene data show CDR1 as GTSNPN and CDR2 as SVGIG (reference sequence). The CDR3 loop is CAWSYGDDRGPHSGNTIYF. CDR3 DNA sequence: TGTGCCTGGAGTTATGGGGACGACAGGGGCCCGCACTCTGGAAACACCATATATTTT. Full variable domain (outside the CDR3, taken from reference TRBV30 and TRBJ1-3): SQTIHQWPATLVQPVGSPLSLECTVEGTSNPNLYWYRQAAGRGLQLLFYSVGIGQISSEVPQNLSASRPQDRQFILSSKKLLLSDSGFYLCAWSYGDDRGPHSGNTIYFGEGSWLTVV.

The genes are TRBV6-6 and TRBJ2-7, with 8 bases identical to TRBD2. CDR1 is MNHNY, CDR2 SVGAGI, per germline (reference sequence). This CDR3 is 14 amino acids long. With V trimmed by 6 bases and J by 1 base, 5 bases remained unmatched. The CDR3 DNA sequence: TGTGCCAGCAGCAGACGGGAGGGGTCCTACGAGCAGTACTTC. It yields the protein CASSRREGSYEQYF.

This chain uses TRBV19 with TRBJ1-5; D perhaps matches TRBD1 (5 bases). Germline CDR1 reads LNHDA; CDR2 reads SQIVND (reference sequence). The CDR3 extends over 14 amino acids. Trimming shortened V by 5 bases and J by 6 bases, and 14 bases separated the two germline ends. The CDR3 region is CASSWGRVGQPQHF. CDR3 in DNA: TGTGCCAGTAGTTGGGGCAGGGTGGGTCAGCCCCAGCATTTT.